This T cell receptor beta chain was observed in a study of human T cells and chemical hapten exposure (dated by TCRdb to about 2021). Regarding the complete study: For sensitization, 2% DPC in acetone was applied to a roughly 2 cm by roughly 2 cm area of upper inner arm skin. Throughout the roughly 26-week study period, patients were also given weekly therapeutic DPC doses on the scalp. Patch testing was done on the upper back using Finn chambers containing 0.01% DPC, and results were scored after 6 days according to International Contact Dermatitis Research Group standards. Alopecia areata with under or over 50% scalp involvement, alopecia totalis and alopecia universalis were represented in the patient cohort, which was mostly female. The libraries were sequenced as a pool, and the TCR yield per sample differed mostly because of small variations in library volumes within the pool. Peripheral blood TCR repertoire changes were tracked in vivo in alopecia patients during primary and secondary sensitization to the hapten diphenylcyclopropenone (DPC). Blood samples were taken from patients before sensitization (week 0) and then at 2, 6 and about 24 weeks after DPC sensitization. Nearly 30 alopecia patients provided blood for TCR sequencing at one to four time points (pre-sensitization, 2, 6 and 24 weeks). Overall study results and their limits: Because all patients had alopecia, a presumed autoimmune disease, the immune response of the patients might differ from that of healthy individuals. Significantly more large CDR3 similarity clusters were formed by expanded TCRs than by pre-sensitization or healthy control sets, consistent with antigen-driven responses. DPC sensitization did not change how many TCRs were above 1 in 1000 frequency, and no evidence was found of alterations in global repertoire structure. After repeated subsampling, changes were observed in the strength of the expansion versus patch-test correlation and in the threshold at which the correlation became significant. Patch test score was positively correlated with the number of PT1 expanded TCRs, with significance at thresholds 8, 16 and 32 but not at 4.

This specimen's time point label, per the study, means: pre-sensitization, week 0. This specimen's treatment or condition label, per the study, means: therapeutic diphenylcyclopropenone sensitization with weekly scalp DPC. Blood at each patch-test visit was drawn before the patch test was applied. Patients were considered eligible if aged 18 to 70, diagnosed with alopecia and deemed suitable for DPC therapy, and patients were excluded if pregnant. Total RNA was extracted from unfractionated whole blood that had been collected in Tempus Blood RNA tubes. Worth noting for this clonotype: Its antigen is not yet known. No base-level quality is on record; no much larger clone is a single base apart.

The library relied on RACE. Sequenced on a NextSeq 500. During library preparation, unique molecular identifiers were attached to individual cDNA molecules so that TCRs could be counted in a quantitative, reproducible way. From each blood RNA sample, both TCR alpha and TCR beta chains were sequenced. Per the source publication's procedure: A median of roughly 100,000 TCRs per sample was observed, with a range of about 23,224 to 690,600. The Decombinator software suite was used to annotate the V, J and CDR3 of the TCR reads. For the PS versus PT1 abundance plots, all samples were subsampled to the same number of TCRs (28,000). Expanded TCRs were defined as absent before sensitization and observed at least eight times at the 2-week time point. TCRdb applied fastp at Q25 and MiXCR to the public reads, then kept only in-frame beta chains. Identical CDR3 protein sequences are pooled into one entry, listed with their most common genes and DNA. These V and J calls are TCRdb output, not the study's own analysis. This sample has around 56,000 distinct CDR3 sequences in its table, and 9.5% to 10% of those were observed once. The ten largest make up around 10% of the sample.

Relative to germline, V is 6 bases shorter and J is 4 bases shorter, with 16 bases between their ends. According to the germline V gene, CDR1 reads MDHEN and CDR2 reads SYDVKM. Measured from the cysteine to the phenylalanine, the CDR3 is 14 residues long. Left in the record is the CDR3 DNA by itself, 42 bases read in frame from the first base. The sample in question was whole blood, obtained in connection with sensitization to the hapten diphenylcyclopropenone (DPC). The TCR originated in a middle-aged man with alopecia areata. Some clones in this sample may be carry-over from other donors' samples. The receptor chain draws on TRBV28 and TRBJ2-7; a weak D assignment points to TRBD2 (5 bases agree). The DNA is as follows: TGTGCCAGCAGCCCCCCGGGTAGCGTGTACGAGCAGTACTTC. Translated, this gives CASSPPGSVYEQYF.